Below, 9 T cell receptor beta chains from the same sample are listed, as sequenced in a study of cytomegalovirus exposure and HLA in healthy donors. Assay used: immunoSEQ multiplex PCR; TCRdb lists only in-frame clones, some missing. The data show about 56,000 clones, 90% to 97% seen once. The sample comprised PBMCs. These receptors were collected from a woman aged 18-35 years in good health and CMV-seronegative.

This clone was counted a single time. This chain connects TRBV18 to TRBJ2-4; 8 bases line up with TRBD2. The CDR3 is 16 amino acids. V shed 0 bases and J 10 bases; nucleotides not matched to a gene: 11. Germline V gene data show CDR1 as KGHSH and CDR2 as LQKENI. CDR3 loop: CASSPPTSAGSGIQYF. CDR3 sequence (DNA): TGTGCCAGCTCACCACCGACTAGCGCGGGTTCGGGTATTCAGTACTTC.

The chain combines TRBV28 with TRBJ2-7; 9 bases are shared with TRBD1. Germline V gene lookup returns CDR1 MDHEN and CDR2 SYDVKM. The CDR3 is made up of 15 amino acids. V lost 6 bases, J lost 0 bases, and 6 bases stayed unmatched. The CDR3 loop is CASSLPGQGSYEQYF. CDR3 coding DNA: TGTGCCAGCAGCCTTCCGGGACAGGGCTCCTACGAGCAGTACTTC.

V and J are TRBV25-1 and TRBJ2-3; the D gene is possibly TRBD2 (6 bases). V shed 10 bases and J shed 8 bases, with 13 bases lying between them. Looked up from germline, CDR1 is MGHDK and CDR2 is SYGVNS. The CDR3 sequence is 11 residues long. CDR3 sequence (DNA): TGTGCCACCACGTCGGGGGTTACGCAGTATTTT. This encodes CATTSGVTQYF.

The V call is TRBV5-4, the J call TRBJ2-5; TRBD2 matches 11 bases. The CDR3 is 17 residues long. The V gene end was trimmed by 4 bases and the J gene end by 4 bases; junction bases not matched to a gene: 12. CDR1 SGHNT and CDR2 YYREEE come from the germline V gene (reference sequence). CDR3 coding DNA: TGTGCCAGCAGCCCTGGGCTGGTAGCGGGGGGGCGAGAGACCCAGTACTTC. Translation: CASSPGLVAGGRETQYF. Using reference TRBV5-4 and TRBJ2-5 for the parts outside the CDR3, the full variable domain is ETGVTQSPTHLIKTRGQQVTLRCSSQSGHNTVSWYQQALGQGPQFIFQYYREEENGRGNFPPRFSGLQFPNYSSELNVNALELDDSALYLCASSPGLVAGGRETQYFGPGTRLLVL.

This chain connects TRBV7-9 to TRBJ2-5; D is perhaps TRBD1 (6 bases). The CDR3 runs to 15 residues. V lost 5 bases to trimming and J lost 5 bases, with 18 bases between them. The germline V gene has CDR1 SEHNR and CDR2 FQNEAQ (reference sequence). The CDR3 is CASSPGVGSQETQYF. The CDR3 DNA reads TGTGCCAGCAGCCCAGGGGTGGGGTCTCAGGAGACCCAGTACTTC.

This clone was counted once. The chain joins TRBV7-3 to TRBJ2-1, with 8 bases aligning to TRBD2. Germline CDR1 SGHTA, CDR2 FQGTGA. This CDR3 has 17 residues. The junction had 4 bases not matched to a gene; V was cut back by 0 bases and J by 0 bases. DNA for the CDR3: TGTGCCAGCAGCTTAACGTGGGCGGGGGGCTCCTACAATGAGCAGTTCTTC. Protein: CASSLTWAGGSYNEQFF.

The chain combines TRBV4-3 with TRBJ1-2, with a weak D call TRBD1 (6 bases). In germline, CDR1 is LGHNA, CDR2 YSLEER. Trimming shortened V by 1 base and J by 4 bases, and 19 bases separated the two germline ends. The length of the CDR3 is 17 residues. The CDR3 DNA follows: TGCGCCAGCAGCCAAGCATGGTGGTCCGTGGGGGCCTATGGCTACACCTTC. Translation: CASSQAWWSVGAYGYTF.

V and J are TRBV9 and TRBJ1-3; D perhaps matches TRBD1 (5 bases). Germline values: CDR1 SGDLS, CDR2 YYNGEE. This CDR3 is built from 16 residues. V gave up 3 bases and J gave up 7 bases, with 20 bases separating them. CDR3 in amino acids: CASSALGGLKGNTIYF. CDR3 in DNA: TGTGCCAGCAGCGCGCTGGGGGGGTTGAAGGGGAACACCATATATTTT.

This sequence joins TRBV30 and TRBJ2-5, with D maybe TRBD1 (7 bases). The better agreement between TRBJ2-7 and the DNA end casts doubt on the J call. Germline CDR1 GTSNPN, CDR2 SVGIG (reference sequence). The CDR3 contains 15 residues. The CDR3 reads CAWSVPGGTLYEQYF. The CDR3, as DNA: TGTGCCTGGAGTGTACCAGGGGGGACCCTCTACGAGCAGTACTTC.